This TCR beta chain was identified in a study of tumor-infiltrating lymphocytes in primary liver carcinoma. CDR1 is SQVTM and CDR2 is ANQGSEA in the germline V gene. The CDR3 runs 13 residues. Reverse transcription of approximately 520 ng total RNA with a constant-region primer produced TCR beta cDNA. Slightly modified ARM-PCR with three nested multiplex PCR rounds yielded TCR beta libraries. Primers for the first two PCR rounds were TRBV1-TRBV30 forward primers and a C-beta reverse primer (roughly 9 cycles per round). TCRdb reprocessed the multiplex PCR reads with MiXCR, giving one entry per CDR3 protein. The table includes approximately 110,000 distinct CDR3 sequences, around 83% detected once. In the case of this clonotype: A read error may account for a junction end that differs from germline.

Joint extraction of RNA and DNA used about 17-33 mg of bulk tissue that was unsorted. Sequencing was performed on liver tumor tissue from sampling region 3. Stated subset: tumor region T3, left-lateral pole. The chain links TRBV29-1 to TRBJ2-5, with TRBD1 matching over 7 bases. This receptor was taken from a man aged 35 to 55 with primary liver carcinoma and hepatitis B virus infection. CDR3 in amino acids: CSGIQGTGEAQHF. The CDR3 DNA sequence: TGCAGCGGCATACAGGGGACGGGTGAGGCCCAGCACTTC.